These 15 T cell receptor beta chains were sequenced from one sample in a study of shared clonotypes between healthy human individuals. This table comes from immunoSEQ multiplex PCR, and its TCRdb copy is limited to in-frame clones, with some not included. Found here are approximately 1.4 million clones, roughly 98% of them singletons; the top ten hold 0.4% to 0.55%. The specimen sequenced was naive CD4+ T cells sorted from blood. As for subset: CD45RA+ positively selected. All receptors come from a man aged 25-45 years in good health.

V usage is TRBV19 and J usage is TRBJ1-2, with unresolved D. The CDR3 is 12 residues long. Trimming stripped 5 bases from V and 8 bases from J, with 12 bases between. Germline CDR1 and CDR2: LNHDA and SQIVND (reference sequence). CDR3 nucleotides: TGTGCCAGTAGTTCCACATCGGGAGGCTACACCTTC. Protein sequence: CASSSTSGGYTF.

The CDR3, as DNA: TGCGCCAGCAGCTTGACCGAGGGGTTTACCGGGGAGCTGTTTTTT. Protein product: CASSLTEGFTGELFF. This rearrangement joins TRBV5-1 to TRBJ2-2; TRBD1 or TRBD2 may be the D gene (5 bases each). The V gene lost 1 base and the J gene lost 5 bases, with 12 bases spanning the gap. From germline, CDR1 is SGHRS and CDR2 YFSETQ. The CDR3 runs 15 residues.

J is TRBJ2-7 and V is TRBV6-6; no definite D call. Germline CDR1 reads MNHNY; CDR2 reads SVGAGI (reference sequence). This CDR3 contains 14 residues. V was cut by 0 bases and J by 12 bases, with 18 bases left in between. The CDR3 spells CASSYSATPIALYF. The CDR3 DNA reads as TGTGCCAGCAGTTACTCGGCGACTCCGATCGCTCTGTACTTC.

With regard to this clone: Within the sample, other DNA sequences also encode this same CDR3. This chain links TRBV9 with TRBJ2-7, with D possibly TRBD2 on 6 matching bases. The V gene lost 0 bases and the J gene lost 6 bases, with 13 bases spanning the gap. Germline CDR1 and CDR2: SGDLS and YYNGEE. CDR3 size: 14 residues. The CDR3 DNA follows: TGTGCCAGCAGCGTAGAGGGCCAGGGAGGCGAGCAGTACTTC. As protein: CASSVEGQGGEQYF. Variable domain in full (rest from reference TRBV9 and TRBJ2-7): DSGVTQTPKHLITATGQRVTLRCSPRSGDLSVYWYQQSLDQGLQFLIQYYNGEERAKGNILERFSAQQFPDLHSELNLSSLELGDSALYFCASSVEGQGGEQYFGPGTRLTVT.

The CDR3 sequence is CASSALTGAGQPQHF. CDR3 DNA: TGTGCCAGCTCCGCTTTAACAGGGGCTGGTCAGCCCCAGCATTTT. The chain couples TRBV18 to TRBJ1-5; 7 bases are shared with TRBD1. CDR1 is KGHSH and CDR2 is LQKENI in the germline V gene. The ends lost 6 bases at V and 6 bases at J; junction bases unmatched: 11. CDR3 length: 15 amino acids.

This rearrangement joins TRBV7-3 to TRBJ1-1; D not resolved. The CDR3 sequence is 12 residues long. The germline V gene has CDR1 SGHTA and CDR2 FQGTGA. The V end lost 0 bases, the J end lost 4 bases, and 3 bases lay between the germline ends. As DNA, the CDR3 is TGTGCCAGCAGCTTAACGGGCACTGAAGCTTTCTTT. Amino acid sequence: CASSLTGTEAFF.

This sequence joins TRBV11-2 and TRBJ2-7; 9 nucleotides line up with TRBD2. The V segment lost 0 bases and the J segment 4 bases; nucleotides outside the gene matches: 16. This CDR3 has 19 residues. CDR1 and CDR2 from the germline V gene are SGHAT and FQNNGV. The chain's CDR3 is CASSLEGGLAGDFSYEQYF. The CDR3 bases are TGTGCCAGCAGCTTAGAAGGAGGGTTAGCGGGAGATTTTAGTTACGAGCAGTACTTC.

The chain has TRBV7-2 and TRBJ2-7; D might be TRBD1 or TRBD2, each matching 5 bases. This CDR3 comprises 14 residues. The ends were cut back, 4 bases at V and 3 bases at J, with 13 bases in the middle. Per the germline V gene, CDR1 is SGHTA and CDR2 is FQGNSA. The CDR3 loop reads CASSSLRDGYEQYF. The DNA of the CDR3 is TGTGCCAGCAGCTCCCTCCGGGACGGCTACGAGCAGTACTTC.

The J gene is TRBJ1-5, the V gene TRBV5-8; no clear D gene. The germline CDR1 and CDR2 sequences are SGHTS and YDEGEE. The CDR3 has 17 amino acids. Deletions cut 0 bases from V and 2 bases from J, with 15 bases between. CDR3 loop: CASSLDRWLSGNQPQHF. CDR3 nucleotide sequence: TGTGCCAGCAGCTTGGATCGATGGTTAAGTGGCAATCAGCCCCAGCATTTT.

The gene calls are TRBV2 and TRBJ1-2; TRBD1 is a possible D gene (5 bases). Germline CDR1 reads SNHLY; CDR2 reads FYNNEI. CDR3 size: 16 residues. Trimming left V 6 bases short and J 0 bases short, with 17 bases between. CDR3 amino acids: CASSPSRGTANYGYTF. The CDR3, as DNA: TGTGCCAGCAGCCCCAGCCGTGGGACGGCTAACTATGGCTACACCTTC.

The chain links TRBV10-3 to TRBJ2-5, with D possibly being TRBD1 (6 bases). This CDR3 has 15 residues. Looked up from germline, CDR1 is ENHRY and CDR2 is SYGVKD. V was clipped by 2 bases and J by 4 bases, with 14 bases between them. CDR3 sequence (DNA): TGTGCCATCAGTGAGAGGACAGTGTCCCTAGAGACCCAGTACTTC. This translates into CAISERTVSLETQYF.

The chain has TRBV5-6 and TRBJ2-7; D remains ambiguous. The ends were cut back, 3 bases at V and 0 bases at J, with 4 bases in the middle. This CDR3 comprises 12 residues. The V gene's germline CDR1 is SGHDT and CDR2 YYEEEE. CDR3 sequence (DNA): TGTGCCAGCAGCTCGATCTCCTACGAGCAGTACTTC. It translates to CASSSISYEQYF.

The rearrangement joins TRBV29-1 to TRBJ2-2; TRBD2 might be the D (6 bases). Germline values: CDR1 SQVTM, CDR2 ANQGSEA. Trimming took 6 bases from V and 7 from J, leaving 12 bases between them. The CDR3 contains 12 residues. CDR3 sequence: CSVRRDGGELFF. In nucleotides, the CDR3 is TGCAGCGTGAGGAGGGACGGCGGGGAGCTGTTTTTT.

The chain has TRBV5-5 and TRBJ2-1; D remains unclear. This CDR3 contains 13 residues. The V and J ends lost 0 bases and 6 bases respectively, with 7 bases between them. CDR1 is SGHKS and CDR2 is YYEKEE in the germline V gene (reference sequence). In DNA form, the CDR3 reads TGTGCCAGCAGCTTGGCCATGTTCAATGAGCAGTTCTTC. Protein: CASSLAMFNEQFF.

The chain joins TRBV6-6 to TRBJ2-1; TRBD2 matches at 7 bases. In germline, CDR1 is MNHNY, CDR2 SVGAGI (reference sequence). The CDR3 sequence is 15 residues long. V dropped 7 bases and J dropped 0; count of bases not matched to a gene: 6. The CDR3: CASTIAGSSYNEQFF. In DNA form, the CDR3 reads TGTGCCAGCACCATAGCGGGTTCCTCCTACAATGAGCAGTTCTTC.